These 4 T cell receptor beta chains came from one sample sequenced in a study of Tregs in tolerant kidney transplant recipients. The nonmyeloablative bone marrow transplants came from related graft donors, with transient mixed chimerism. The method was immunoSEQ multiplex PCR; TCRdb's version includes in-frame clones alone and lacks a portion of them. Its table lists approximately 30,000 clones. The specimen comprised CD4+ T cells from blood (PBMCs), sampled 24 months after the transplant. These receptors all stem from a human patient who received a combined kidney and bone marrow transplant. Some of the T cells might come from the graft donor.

CDR3: CASSFSSVTSYGYTF. The sequenced CDR3 bases are TGTGCCAGCAGCTTCTCGTCAGTCACATCCTATGGC. The V gene is TRBV5-5, the J gene TRBJ1-2; D is undetermined. The read comes to an end 3 residues before the CDR3 does, leaving the germline J gene to fill in the end. V shed 2 bases and J shed 4 bases, with 15 bases lying between them. There are 15 residues in the CDR3. From germline, CDR1 is SGHKS and CDR2 YYEKEE (reference sequence).

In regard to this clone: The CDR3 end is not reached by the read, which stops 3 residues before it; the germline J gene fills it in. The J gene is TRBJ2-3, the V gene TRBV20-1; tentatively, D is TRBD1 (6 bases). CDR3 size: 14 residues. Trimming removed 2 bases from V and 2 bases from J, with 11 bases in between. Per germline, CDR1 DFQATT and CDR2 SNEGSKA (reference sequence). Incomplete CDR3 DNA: TGCAGTGCTAGAAAAGGGGGATCCACAGATACG. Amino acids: CSARKGGSTDT. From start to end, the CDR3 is CSARKGGSTDTQYF.

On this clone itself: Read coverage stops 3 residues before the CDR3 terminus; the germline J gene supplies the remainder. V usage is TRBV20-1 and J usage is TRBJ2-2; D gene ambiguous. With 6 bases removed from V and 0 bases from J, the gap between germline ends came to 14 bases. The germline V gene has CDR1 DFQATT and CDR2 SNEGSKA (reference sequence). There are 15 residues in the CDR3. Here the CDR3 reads CSASKWAPNTGELFF. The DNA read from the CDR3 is TGCAGTGCCAGCAAATGGGCGCCGAACACCGGGGAG.

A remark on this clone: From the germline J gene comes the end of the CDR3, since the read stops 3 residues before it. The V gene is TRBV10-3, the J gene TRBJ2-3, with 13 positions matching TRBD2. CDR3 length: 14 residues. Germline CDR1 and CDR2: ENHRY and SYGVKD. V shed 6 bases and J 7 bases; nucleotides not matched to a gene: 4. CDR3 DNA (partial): TGTGCCATCAGCGTTGGGACTAGCGGGAATACG. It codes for CAISVGTSGNT. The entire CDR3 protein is CAISVGTSGNTQYF.